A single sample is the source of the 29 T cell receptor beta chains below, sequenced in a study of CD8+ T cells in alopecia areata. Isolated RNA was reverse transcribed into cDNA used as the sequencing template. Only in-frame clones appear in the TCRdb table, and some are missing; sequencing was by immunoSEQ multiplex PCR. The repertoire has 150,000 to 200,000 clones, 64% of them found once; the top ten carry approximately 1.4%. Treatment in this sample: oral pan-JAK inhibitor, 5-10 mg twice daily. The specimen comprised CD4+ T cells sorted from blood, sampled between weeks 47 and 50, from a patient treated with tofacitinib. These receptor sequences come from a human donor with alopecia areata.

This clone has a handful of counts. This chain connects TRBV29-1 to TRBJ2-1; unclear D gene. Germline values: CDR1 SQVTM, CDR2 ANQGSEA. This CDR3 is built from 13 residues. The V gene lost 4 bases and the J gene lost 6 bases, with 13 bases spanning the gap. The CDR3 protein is CSVVGETSNEQFF. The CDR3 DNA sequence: TGCAGCGTTGTCGGTGAGACGAGCAATGAGCAGTTCTTC.

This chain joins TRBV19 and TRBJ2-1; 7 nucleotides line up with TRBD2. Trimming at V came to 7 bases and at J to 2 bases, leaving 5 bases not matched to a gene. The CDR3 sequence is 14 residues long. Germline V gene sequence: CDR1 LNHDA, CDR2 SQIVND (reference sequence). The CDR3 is CASKAGVPYNEQFF. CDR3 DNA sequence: TGTGCCAGTAAGGCGGGGGTCCCCTACAATGAGCAGTTCTTC. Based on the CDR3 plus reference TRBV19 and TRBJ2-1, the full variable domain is DGGITQSPKYLFRKEGQNVTLSCEQNLNHDAMYWYRQDPGQGLRLIYYSQIVNDFQKGDIAEGYSVSREKKESFPLTVTSAQKNPTAFYLCASKAGVPYNEQFFGPGTRLTVL.

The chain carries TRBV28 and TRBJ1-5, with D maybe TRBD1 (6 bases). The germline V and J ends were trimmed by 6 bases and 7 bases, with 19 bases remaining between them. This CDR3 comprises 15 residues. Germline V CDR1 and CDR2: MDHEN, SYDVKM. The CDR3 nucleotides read TGTGCCAGCAGCCATACACAGGGCAAGGAACAGCCCCAGCATTTT. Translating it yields CASSHTQGKEQPQHF.

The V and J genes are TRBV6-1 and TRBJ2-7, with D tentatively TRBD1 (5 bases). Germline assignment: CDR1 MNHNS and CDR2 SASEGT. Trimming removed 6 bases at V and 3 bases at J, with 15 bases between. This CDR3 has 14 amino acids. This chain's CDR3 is CASRRGSQNYEQYF. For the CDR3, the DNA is TGTGCCAGCAGAAGGGGTTCTCAGAACTACGAGCAGTACTTC.

Written as DNA, the CDR3 is TGTGCCAGCTCACTAGCGGGGTACACAGATACGCAGTATTTT. This codes for CASSLAGYTDTQYF. The gene calls are TRBV28 and TRBJ2-3, with 10 bases fitting TRBD2. J gave up 2 bases and V 8 bases, and 4 bases lay outside the gene matches. The CDR3 runs to 14 residues. CDR1 is MDHEN, CDR2 SYDVKM, per germline. The full variable domain, its missing parts supplied by reference TRBV28 and TRBJ2-3, is DVKVTQSSRYLVKRTGEKVFLECVQDMDHENMFWYRQDPGLGLRLIYFSYDVKMKEKGDIPEGYSVSREKKERFSLILESASTNQTSMYLCASSLAGYTDTQYFGPGTRLTVL.

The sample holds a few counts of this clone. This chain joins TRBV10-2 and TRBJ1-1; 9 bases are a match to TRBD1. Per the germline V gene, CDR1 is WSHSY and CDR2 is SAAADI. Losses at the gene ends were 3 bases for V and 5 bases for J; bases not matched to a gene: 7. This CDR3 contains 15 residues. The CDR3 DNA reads TGCGCCAGCAGTGACCCTGGGACAGGGAGAACTGAAGCTTTCTTT. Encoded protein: CASSDPGTGRTEAFF.

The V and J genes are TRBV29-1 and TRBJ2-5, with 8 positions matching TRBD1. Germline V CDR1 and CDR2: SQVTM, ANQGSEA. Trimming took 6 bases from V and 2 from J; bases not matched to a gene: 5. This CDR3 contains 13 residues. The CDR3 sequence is CSVARDRQETQYF. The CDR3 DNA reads TGCAGCGTAGCCCGGGACAGGCAAGAGACCCAGTACTTC.

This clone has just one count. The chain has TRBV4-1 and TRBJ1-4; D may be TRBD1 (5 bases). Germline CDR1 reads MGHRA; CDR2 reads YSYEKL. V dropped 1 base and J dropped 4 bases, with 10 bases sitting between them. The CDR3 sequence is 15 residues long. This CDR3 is CASSQVGVINEKLFF. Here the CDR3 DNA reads TGCGCCAGCAGCCAAGTAGGGGTAATTAATGAAAAACTGTTTTTT.

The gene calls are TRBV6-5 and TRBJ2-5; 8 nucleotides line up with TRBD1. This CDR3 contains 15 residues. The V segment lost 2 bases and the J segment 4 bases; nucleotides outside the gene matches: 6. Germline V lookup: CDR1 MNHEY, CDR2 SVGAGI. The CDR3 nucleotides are TGTGCCAGCAGTTACGGAACCGGACAGGGAGAGACCCAGTACTTC. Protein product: CASSYGTGQGETQYF.

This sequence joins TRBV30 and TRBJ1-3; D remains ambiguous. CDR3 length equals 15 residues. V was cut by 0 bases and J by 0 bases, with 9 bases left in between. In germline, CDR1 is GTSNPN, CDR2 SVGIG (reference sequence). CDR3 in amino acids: CAWSVRRSSGNTIYF. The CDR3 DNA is TGTGCCTGGAGTGTACGACGGAGCTCTGGAAACACCATATATTTT.

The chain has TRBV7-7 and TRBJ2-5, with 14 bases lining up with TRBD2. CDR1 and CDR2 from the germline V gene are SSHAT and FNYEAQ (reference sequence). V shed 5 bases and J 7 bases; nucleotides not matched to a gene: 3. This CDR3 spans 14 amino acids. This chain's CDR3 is CASSQGLAGGTQYF. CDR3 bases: TGTGCCAGCAGCCAAGGACTAGCGGGAGGGACCCAGTACTTC.

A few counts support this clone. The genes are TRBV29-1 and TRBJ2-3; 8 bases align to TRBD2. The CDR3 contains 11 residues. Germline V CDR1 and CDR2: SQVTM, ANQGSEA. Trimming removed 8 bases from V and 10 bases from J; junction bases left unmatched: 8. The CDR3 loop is CSTRTSSAQYF. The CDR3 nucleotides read TGCAGCACTAGGACTAGCTCGGCGCAGTATTTT.

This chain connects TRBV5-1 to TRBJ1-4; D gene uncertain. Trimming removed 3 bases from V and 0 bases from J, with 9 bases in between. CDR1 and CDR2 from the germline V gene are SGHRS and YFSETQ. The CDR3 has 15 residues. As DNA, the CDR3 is TGCGCCAGCAGCTCGACGGCGGCAACTAATGAAAAACTGTTTTTT. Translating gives CASSSTAATNEKLFF.

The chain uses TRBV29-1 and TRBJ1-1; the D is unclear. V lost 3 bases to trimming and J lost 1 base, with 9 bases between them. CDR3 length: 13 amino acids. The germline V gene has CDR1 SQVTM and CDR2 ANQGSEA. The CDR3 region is CSVDPSENTEAFF. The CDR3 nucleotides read TGCAGCGTTGATCCCTCCGAGAACACTGAAGCTTTCTTT.

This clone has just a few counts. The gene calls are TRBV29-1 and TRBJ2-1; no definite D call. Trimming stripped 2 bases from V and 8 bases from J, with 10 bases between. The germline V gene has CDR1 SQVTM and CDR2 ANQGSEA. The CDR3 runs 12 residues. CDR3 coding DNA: TGCAGCGTTGAATTATCTGGTTATGAGCAGTTCTTC. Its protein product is CSVELSGYEQFF.

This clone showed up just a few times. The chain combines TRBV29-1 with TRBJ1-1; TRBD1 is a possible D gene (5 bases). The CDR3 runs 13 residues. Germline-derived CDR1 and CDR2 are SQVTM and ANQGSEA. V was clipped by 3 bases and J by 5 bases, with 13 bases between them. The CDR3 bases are TGCAGCGTTGAGATTACAGGTAGAACTGAAGCTTTCTTT. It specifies CSVEITGRTEAFF.

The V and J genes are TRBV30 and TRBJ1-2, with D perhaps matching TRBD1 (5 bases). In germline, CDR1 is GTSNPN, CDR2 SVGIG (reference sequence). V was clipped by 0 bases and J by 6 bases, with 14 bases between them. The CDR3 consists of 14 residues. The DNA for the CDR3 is TGTGCCTGGAGTGTACGACTAGGAGGGGATGGCTACACCTTC. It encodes CAWSVRLGGDGYTF.

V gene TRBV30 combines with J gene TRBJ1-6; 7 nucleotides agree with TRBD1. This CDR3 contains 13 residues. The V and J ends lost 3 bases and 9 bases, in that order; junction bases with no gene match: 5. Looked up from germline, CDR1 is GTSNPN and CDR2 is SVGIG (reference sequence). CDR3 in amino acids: CAWRDRISSPLHF. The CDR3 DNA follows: TGTGCCTGGAGGGACAGGATTAGTTCACCCCTCCACTTT. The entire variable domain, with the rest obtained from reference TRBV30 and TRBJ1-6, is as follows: SQTIHQWPATLVQPVGSPLSLECTVEGTSNPNLYWYRQAAGRGLQLLFYSVGIGQISSEVPQNLSASRPQDRQFILSSKKLLLSDSGFYLCAWRDRISSPLHFGNGTRLTVT.

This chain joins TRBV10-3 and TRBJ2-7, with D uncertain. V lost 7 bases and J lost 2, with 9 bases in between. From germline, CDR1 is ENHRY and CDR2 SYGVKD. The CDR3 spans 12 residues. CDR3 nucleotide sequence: TGTGCCATCAAGAACGGACCCTACGAGCAGTACTTC. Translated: CAIKNGPYEQYF.

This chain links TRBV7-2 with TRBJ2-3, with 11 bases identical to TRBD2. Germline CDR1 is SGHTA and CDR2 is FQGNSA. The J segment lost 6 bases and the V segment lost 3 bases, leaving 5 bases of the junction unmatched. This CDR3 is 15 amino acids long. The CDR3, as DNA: TGTGCCAGCAGCTTGAGGTCTAGCGGGGGGGATACGCAGTATTTT. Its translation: CASSLRSSGGDTQYF.

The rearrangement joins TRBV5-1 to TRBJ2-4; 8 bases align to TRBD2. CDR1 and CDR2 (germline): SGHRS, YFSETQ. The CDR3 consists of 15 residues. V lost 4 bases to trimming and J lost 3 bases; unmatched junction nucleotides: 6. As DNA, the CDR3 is TGCGCCAGCAGCCCACTAGCGGAGGGCAAAAACATTCAGTACTTC. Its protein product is CASSPLAEGKNIQYF.

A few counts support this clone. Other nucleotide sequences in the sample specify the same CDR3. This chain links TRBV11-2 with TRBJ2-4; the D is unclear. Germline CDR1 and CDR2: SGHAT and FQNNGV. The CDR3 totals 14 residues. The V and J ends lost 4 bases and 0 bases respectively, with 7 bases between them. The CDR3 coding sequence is TGTGCCAGCAGCTCGGTGGGAGCCAAAAACATTCAGTACTTC. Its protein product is CASSSVGAKNIQYF.

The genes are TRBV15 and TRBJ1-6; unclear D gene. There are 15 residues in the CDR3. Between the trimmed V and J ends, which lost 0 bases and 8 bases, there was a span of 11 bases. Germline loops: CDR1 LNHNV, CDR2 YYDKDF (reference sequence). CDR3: CATSREPKRDSPLHF. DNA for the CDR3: TGTGCCACCAGCAGAGAGCCAAAACGGGATTCACCCCTCCACTTT.

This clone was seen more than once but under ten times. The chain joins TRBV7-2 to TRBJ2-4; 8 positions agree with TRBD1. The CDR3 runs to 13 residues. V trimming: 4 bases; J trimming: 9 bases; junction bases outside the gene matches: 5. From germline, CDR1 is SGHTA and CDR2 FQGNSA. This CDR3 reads CASSSGTGSIQYF. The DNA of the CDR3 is TGTGCCAGCAGCTCAGGGACAGGTTCCATTCAGTACTTC. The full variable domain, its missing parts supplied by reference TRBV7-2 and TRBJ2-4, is GAGVSQSPSNKVTEKGKDVELRCDPISGHTALYWYRQSLGQGLEFLIYFQGNSAPDKSGLPSDRFSAERTGGSVSTLTIQRTQQEDSAVYLCASSSGTGSIQYFGAGTRLSVL.

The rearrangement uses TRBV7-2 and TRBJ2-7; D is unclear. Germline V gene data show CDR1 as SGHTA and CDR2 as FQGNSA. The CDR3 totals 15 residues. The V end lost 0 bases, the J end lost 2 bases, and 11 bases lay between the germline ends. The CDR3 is CASSLAVTVTYEQYF. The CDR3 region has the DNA TGTGCCAGCAGCTTAGCTGTGACGGTGACCTACGAGCAGTACTTC.

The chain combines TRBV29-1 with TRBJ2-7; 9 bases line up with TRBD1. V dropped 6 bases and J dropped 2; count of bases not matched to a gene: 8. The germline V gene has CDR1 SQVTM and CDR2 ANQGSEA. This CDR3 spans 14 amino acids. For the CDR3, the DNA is TGCAGCGTACTCCGGGACAGGGACCCCTACGAGCAGTACTTC. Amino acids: CSVLRDRDPYEQYF.

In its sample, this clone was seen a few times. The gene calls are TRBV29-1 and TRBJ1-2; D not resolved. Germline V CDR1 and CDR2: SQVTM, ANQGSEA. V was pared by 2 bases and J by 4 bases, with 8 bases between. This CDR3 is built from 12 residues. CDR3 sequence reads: CSVELRGYGYTF. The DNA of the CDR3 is TGCAGCGTTGAACTACGAGGCTATGGCTACACCTTC.

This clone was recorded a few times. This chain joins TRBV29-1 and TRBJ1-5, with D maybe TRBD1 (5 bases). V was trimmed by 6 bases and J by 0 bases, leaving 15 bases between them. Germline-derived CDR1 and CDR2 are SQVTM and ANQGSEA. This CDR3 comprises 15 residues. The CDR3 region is CSVQSTVGSNQPQHF. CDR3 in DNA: TGCAGCGTCCAATCGACAGTAGGTAGCAATCAGCCCCAGCATTTT. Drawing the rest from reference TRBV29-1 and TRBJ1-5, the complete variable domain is SAVISQKPSRDICQRGTSLTIQCQVDSQVTMMFWYRQQPGQSLTLIATANQGSEATYESGFVIDKFPISRPNLTFSTLTVSNMSPEDSSIYLCSVQSTVGSNQPQHFGDGTRLSIL.

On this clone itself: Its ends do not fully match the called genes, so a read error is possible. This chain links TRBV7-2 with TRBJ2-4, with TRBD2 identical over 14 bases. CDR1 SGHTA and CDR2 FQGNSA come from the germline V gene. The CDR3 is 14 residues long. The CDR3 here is CASSFWTSGGLIFF. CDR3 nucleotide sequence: TGTGCCAGCAGCTTTTGGACTAGCGGGGGGTTAATCTTCTTC.